This TCR beta chain was recovered during a study of T-cell reconstitution after alpha-beta-depleted transplantation in children. Study-level results: In some patients, recipient T cells and intrathymic progenitors surviving conditioning explained high day-60 diversity. A year had passed since transplant, and T-cell counts and diversity by then came mostly from newly produced T cells. Alpha-beta T cells about two months after transplant reportedly derived from several hundred expanded graft clones.

This clonotype was recorded a few times. Its antigen is undetermined. A TCRbeta library incorporating unique molecular identifiers was prepared. TCRdb processed the PCR reads anew with MiXCR; each CDR3 protein has one entry. The table lists a few hundred thousand distinct CDR3 sequences, around 13% of them singletons. Germline-derived CDR1 and CDR2 are SQVTM and ANQGSEA. V lost 2 bases, J lost 2 bases, and 11 bases lay in between. The CDR3 loop spans 14 amino acids. The starting material was PBMCs, mostly from graft donor cells, obtained 360 days after TCRalphabeta/CD19-depleted stem cell transplant. The chain links TRBV29-1 to TRBJ2-3; D gene uncertain. The receptor was isolated from a male patient aged 10-17 years who had a stem cell transplant for acute myeloid leukemia, so the T cells may come from the graft donor. The DNA of the CDR3 is TGCAGCGTTGAATGGCCGGCAGCCACAGATACGCAGTATTTT. Protein: CSVEWPAATDTQYF.